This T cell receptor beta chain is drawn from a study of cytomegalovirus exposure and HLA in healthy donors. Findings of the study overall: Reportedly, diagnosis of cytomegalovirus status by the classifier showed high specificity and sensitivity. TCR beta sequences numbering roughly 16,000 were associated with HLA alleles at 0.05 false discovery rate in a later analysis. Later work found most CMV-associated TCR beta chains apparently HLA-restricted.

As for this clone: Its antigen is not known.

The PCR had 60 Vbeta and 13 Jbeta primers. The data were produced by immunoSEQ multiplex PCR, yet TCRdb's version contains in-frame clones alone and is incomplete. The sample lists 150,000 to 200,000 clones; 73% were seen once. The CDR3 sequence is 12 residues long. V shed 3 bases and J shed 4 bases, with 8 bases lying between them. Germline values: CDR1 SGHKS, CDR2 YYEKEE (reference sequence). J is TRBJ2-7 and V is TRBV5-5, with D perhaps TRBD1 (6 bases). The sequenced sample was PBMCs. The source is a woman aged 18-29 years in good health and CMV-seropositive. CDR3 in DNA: TGTGCCAGCAGCTCGCAGGGGTACGAGCAGTACTTC. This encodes CASSSQGYEQYF.